The subject of this entry is one T cell receptor (beta chain). Its antigen is undetermined. V lost 7 bases and J lost 4, with 7 bases in between. This CDR3 comprises 11 residues. Clones were read by immunoSEQ multiplex PCR, and TCRdb kept only the in-frame ones, dropping some. Of approximately 240,000 clones listed, 88% were seen once; the top ten hold roughly 10%. The treatment is: some 20 received Ad26.COV2.S at low or high dose, single or two shots; 5 received placebo; per-sample allocation not given. Sampling happened 63 days after the first vaccine or placebo injection. An adult aged 18-55 years in Boston served as the donor. The entry originates in a study of Ad26.COV2.S vaccination and SARS-CoV-2 variants. Study-level information: Once or twice, 56 days apart, Ad26.COV2.S was delivered intramuscularly.

Study results and caveats: Breadth of non-spike TCRs did not differ between vaccinees and placebo recipients.

This chain uses TRBV12-3 or TRBV12-4 with TRBJ2-5; D is uncertain. This clonotype was sampled from a person aged 18 to 59 who received the Ad26.COV2.S COVID-19 vaccine or a placebo. The sample in question was peripheral blood, obtained in a trial of Ad26.COV2.S vaccine versus placebo. CDR3 bases: TGTGCCAGCACCTTAGGAGAGACCCAGTACTTC. Protein sequence: CASTLGETQYF.